This entry describes one TCR beta chain. Which antigen it targets is not known. Per-base qualities were not stored, and no clone one base away is much larger. V and J are truncated by 6 bases and 0 bases respectively, leaving an intervening sequence of 21 bases. From the cysteine through the phenylalanine, the CDR3 covers 17 amino acids. The DNA shown is the 51-base CDR3, in frame from base 1. Reading the germline V gene gives CDR1 SNHLY and CDR2 FYNNEI. The data originate from a study of blood T cell repertoires in COVID-19 (dated by TCRdb to the early 2020s). About the full investigation: Samples covering the acute and convalescent phases of COVID-19 were provided by collaborators in the United States, Italy and Spain. The material from the prospective study consisted of cDNA or gDNA derived from T cells, B-cell-depleted T cells, or PBMCs. Subjects who had been exposed to COVID-19, were actively infected with it, or had recovered from it provided the deeply sampled blood TCRbeta repertoires that made up the dataset. The repertoires were made available in a free public database intended to serve as a resource for research on the immune response to SARS-CoV-2. Where available, HLA class I and class II types were obtained from metadata supplied by the sample provider rather than from assay-based typing. Nearly every sample came with metadata listing a de-identified subject ID, COVID-19 status, age in years and sex. Samples came from the ongoing ImmuneRACE study (first 160 participants) plus 1,254 subjects from 6 global collaborators. General study outcomes and caveats: The quantity of clinical and demographic metadata differed by source and by participant and was supplied without curation.

TCRbeta CDR3 regions were amplified from genomic DNA by means of the immunoSEQ Assay, a bias-controlled multiplex PCR. The study's own analysis went as follows. The number of nucleated cells in each sample was estimated by amplification of reference gene primers within the assay. Sequence reads were collapsed and filtered to measure the absolute abundance of every unique TCRbeta CDR3 rearrangement. For each sample, productive Simpson clonality was calculated as the square root of Simpson's diversity index over productive rearrangements. This immuneACCESS table, as held by TCRdb, lists in-frame sequences with V and J called but not all clones. Of the missing ones, under half trace to an unresolved V gene in checked studies; the others have no known cause. V, J and clone size reflect that table, while D and trimming were determined from the DNA. The sample table lists 270,000 or so clones, approximately 90% of them with a count of one. The biggest ten clones account for approximately 2.4% of the sample.

Participants in the prospective study were enrolled through a virtual design, were aged roughly 18 to 100 years, and lived in 24 United States geographic areas. In the prospective study, cohorts were assigned on the basis of participant-reported clinical history obtained from a screening survey and a study questionnaire. In the prospective study, whole blood, serum and a nasopharyngeal or oropharyngeal swab were collected from each participant by mobile phlebotomists. Over a roughly 2-month period, participants in the prospective study had the option of providing additional blood draws and questionnaires. Before DNA extraction, blood samples from the prospective study were shipped at room temperature or frozen.

Material: PBMCs or T cells enriched from blood (not recorded which). The V gene is TRBV2 and the J gene is TRBJ2-7; a weak D assignment points to TRBD2 (5 bases agree). This TCR derives from a woman aged 40-49 years with acute COVID-19. The CDR3 protein: CASRYRAGGSSSYEQYF. At the DNA level, the sequence is TGTGCCAGCAGGTATCGGGCTGGCGGGTCTAGCTCCTACGAGCAGTACTTC.